This TCR beta chain was recovered during a study of cytomegalovirus exposure and HLA in healthy donors. General study findings and limits: Specificity of three CMV-associated chains for CMV antigens was verified in vitro.

All donors participated as healthy donors of bone marrow. Researchers ran the PCR with 60 Vbeta and 13 Jbeta primers. Sequenced by immunoSEQ multiplex PCR; TCRdb stores in-frame clones only, minus some. The data show about 97,000 clones, about three quarters seen once. On this clone: The antigen remains unidentified.

The sequenced sample was PBMCs. The clonotype was recovered from a man aged 40-50 years in good health and CMV-seronegative.

The CDR3 DNA reads TGTGCCAGCTCACCGGAACAGGGAAGAAGCGGCACAGATACGCAGTATTTT. Translated, it gives CASSPEQGRSGTDTQYF. The V gene is TRBV18, the J gene TRBJ2-3; D perhaps matches TRBD1 (6 bases). The CDR3 extends over 17 amino acids. V was clipped by 3 bases and J by 1 base, with 17 bases between them. Germline V gene data show CDR1 as KGHSH and CDR2 as LQKENI.